The 7 T cell receptor beta chains given below trace back to one sample, sequenced in a study of T cell responses to AZD1222 COVID-19 vaccine. The repertoire was sequenced with immunoSEQ multiplex PCR; TCRdb's copy has only in-frame clones and lacks some. The sample has roughly 99,000 clones, about 89% seen once. The source material was peripheral blood, sampled 28 days after the second AZD1222 dose. These receptors were taken from an adult who received the AZD1222 COVID-19 vaccine.

The chain combines TRBV6-2 or TRBV6-3 with TRBJ1-5; D ambiguous. Germline loops: CDR1 MNHEY, CDR2 SVGEGT. The CDR3 is made up of 12 amino acids. Deletions cut 2 bases from V and 9 bases from J, with 8 bases between. This CDR3 reads CASSYPNGPQHF. CDR3 in DNA: TGTGCCAGCAGTTACCCCAATGGGCCCCAGCATTTT.

The chain employs TRBV28 and TRBJ1-2, with D perhaps matching TRBD1 (6 bases). The CDR3 loop spans 14 amino acids. Per the germline V gene, CDR1 is MDHEN and CDR2 is SYDVKM. Trimming cost V 7 bases and J 1 base, with 13 bases left between them. The CDR3 region has the DNA TGTGCCAGCATCAAAGGGGGGAGTAACTATGGCTACACCTTC. Translating gives CASIKGGSNYGYTF.

V and J are TRBV28 and TRBJ1-5; TRBD1 aligns across 11 bases. The germline V gene has CDR1 MDHEN and CDR2 SYDVKM. J gave up 2 bases and V 6 bases, and 3 bases lay outside the gene matches. This CDR3 comprises 15 residues. The CDR3 sequence: CASSSGQGGNQPQHF. DNA of the CDR3: TGTGCCAGCAGCTCGGGACAGGGGGGCAATCAGCCCCAGCATTTT.

The chain carries TRBV30 and TRBJ2-7, with 9 nucleotides matching TRBD1. CDR1 GTSNPN and CDR2 SVGIG come from the germline V gene (reference sequence). This CDR3 has 14 residues. V trimming: 3 bases; J trimming: 2 bases; junction bases outside the gene matches: 5. CDR3 DNA: TGTGCCTGGAGAAAACGGGACAGGGCCTACGAGCAGTACTTC. Translation gives CAWRKRDRAYEQYF.

This chain links TRBV5-1 with TRBJ2-5, with D maybe TRBD2 (6 bases). V lost 5 bases and J lost 5, with 16 bases in between. Germline lookup yields CDR1 SGHRS and CDR2 YFSETQ. This CDR3 region has 14 residues. For the CDR3, the DNA is TGCGCCAGCAGAAGGGAGGCAAACGGGGAGACCCAGTACTTC. Its protein is CASRREANGETQYF.

The chain couples TRBV15 to TRBJ2-7; 7 bases match TRBD2. V dropped 8 bases and J dropped 7; count of bases not matched to a gene: 11. The germline gives CDR1 LNHNV, CDR2 YYDKDF (reference sequence). The CDR3 is 13 amino acids. The DNA of the CDR3 is TGTGCCACCTCTACGGGAGGTAATAATGAGCAGTACTTC. Protein: CATSTGGNNEQYF. The full variable domain, completed using reference TRBV15 and TRBJ2-7, is DAMVIQNPRYQVTQFGKPVTLSCSQTLNHNVMYWYQQKSSQAPKLLFHYYDKDFNNEADTPDNFQSRRPNTSFCFLDIRSPGLGDTAMYLCATSTGGNNEQYFGPGTRLTVT.

The chain combines TRBV6-1 with TRBJ1-1; TRBD1 might be the D (5 bases). The CDR3 consists of 13 residues. Trimming shortened V by 3 bases and J by 5 bases, and 10 bases separated the two germline ends. Germline loops: CDR1 MNHNS, CDR2 SASEGT. CDR3 protein: CASSESGATEAFF. CDR3 DNA sequence: TGTGCCAGCAGTGAGTCCGGGGCGACTGAAGCTTTCTTT.